Below are 26 T cell receptor beta chains sequenced from a single sample in a study of regulatory T cells in long-lasting Graves disease. The TCR beta library used iRepertoire HTBI primers with Arm-PCR amplification of CDR3. One entry per CDR3 protein, called by TCRdb with MiXCR from the multiplex PCR reads. The table records hundreds of thousands of distinct CDR3 sequences, roughly 14% of them present only once. Documented time point: newly diagnosed GD, antithyroid drugs for less than 3 months. Extracted RNA from PBMCs served as the source of the TCR library. The same data also contributed to another study, on T cells in Graves' hyperthyroidism and ophthalmopathy.

This sample comprised peripheral blood mononuclear cells (PBMCs), obtained at new diagnosis, from a patient treated with antithyroid drugs. The receptor set was obtained from a man aged 25-45 years with Graves disease.

In its sample, this clonotype was seen many times. The chain has TRBV28 and TRBJ2-1, with TRBD2 matching 12 bases. This CDR3 is built from 18 residues. V shed 10 bases, J shed 6 bases, and the junction held 19 bases outside the gene matches. Germline values: CDR1 MDHEN, CDR2 SYDVKM. The CDR3 is CAIATGLQLAGGPNEQFF. As DNA, the CDR3 is TGTGCCATCGCGACGGGACTTCAACTAGCGGGAGGACCCAATGAGCAGTTCTTC.

This clonotype was detected many times. The chain carries TRBV3-1 and TRBJ1-2; no definite D call. Trimming stripped 0 bases from V and 0 bases from J, with 8 bases between. Germline CDR1 reads LGHDT; CDR2 reads YNNKEL (reference sequence). The CDR3 is 15 amino acids. The CDR3 here is CASSQDRPPNYGYTF. The CDR3 region has the DNA TGTGCCAGCAGCCAAGACCGGCCCCCTAACTATGGCTACACCTTC.

This clonotype showed up many times. V usage is TRBV7-9 and J usage is TRBJ2-7; tentative D call: TRBD1 (5 bases). The CDR3 has 15 residues. The V end lost 5 bases, the J end lost 1 base, and 15 bases lay between the germline ends. The germline V gene encodes CDR1 SEHNR and CDR2 FQNEAQ (reference sequence). CDR3 in DNA: TGTGCCAGCAGCCCCGCAGGGATTATATCCTACGAGCAGTACTTC. This codes for CASSPAGIISYEQYF.

The sample holds many counts of this clonotype. The rearrangement links TRBV5-1 to TRBJ2-7; D call uncertain. Trimming left V 3 bases short and J 0 bases short, with 10 bases between. CDR1 is SGHRS and CDR2 is YFSETQ in the germline V gene. The CDR3 has 14 amino acids. CDR3 protein: CASSWLADSYEQYF. The CDR3 DNA sequence: TGCGCCAGCAGCTGGCTGGCCGACTCCTACGAGCAGTACTTC.

There are many counts of this clonotype. The chain carries TRBV27 and TRBJ2-7, with 8 bases aligning to TRBD1. V dropped 6 bases and J dropped 2; count of bases not matched to a gene: 12. CDR1 is MNHEY, CDR2 SMNVEV, per germline (reference sequence). This CDR3 region has 16 residues. In DNA, the CDR3 is TGTGCCAGCAGCCTTGCGGGACAGGCGACGACCTACGAGCAGTACTTC. Its translation: CASSLAGQATTYEQYF.

This chain uses TRBV7-9 with TRBJ2-3; D tentatively fits TRBD1 or TRBD2 (5 bases each). This CDR3 has 16 residues. V was trimmed by 5 bases and J by 6 bases, leaving 21 bases between them. The germline V gene encodes CDR1 SEHNR and CDR2 FQNEAQ (reference sequence). Here the CDR3 DNA reads TGTGCCAGCAGCAAACCCTCCGGGACCCGGATTGATACGCAGTATTTT. Its protein is CASSKPSGTRIDTQYF.

This clonotype was recorded many times. The rearrangement uses TRBV7-9 and TRBJ1-1; D unclear. In germline, CDR1 is SEHNR, CDR2 FQNEAQ (reference sequence). V gave up 5 bases and J gave up 4 bases, with 8 bases separating them. The CDR3 has 12 amino acids. The CDR3 DNA is TGTGCCAGCAGCGCTGGATCCACTGAAGCTTTCTTT. Amino acids: CASSAGSTEAFF.

The chain links TRBV5-1 to TRBJ2-7, with a possible D match to TRBD1 (6 bases). Germline CDR1 SGHRS, CDR2 YFSETQ. Deletions cut 4 bases from V and 5 bases from J, with 16 bases between. There are 14 residues in the CDR3. In DNA form, the CDR3 reads TGCGCCAGCAGCAAACAGGGTTCCCCCCACGAGCAGTACTTC. It translates to CASSKQGSPHEQYF.

This clonotype was seen at least ten times. The genes are TRBV20-1 and TRBJ2-3; 7 bases are shared with TRBD2. V shed 1 base, J shed 2 bases, and the junction held 12 bases outside the gene matches. CDR3 length: 17 residues. The V gene's germline CDR1 is DFQATT and CDR2 SNEGSKA (reference sequence). CDR3 DNA: TGCAGTGCTAGAGGGAGGCCCGAAAGCGGGATCACAGATACGCAGTATTTT. This sequence encodes CSARGRPESGITDTQYF.

This chain joins TRBV12-3 or TRBV12-4 and TRBJ2-1, with 8 positions matching TRBD2. The CDR3 loop spans 14 amino acids. The V gene end was trimmed by 5 bases and the J gene end by 1 base; junction bases not matched to a gene: 1. The CDR3 region is CASSRGRSYNEQFF. The CDR3 bases are TGTGCCAGCAGTCGCGGGAGGTCCTACAATGAGCAGTTCTTC.

The table lists this clonotype with many counts. This chain uses TRBV29-1 with TRBJ2-7; D is unclear. This CDR3 has 13 amino acids. Germline V gives CDR1 SQVTM, CDR2 ANQGSEA. The V gene lost 7 bases and the J gene lost 2 bases, with 15 bases spanning the gap. CDR3 nucleotide sequence: TGCAGCGCCCTCACGGGTCTAGCCTACGAGCAGTACTTC. It is translated as CSALTGLAYEQYF.

This clonotype was counted many times. The rearrangement joins TRBV30 to TRBJ2-3; D unresolved. V lost 7 bases to trimming and J lost 2 bases, with 7 bases between them. CDR1 is GTSNPN and CDR2 is SVGIG in the germline V gene (reference sequence). CDR3 size: 11 residues. Here the CDR3 DNA reads TGTGCCTACCGGCACACAGATACGCAGTATTTT. The encoded protein is CAYRHTDTQYF.

A few counts support this clonotype. The chain joins TRBV12-5 to TRBJ1-2; D remains ambiguous. V shed 5 bases and J shed 3 bases, with 19 bases lying between them. Germline-derived CDR1 and CDR2 are LGHNT and FRNRAP. CDR3 size: 16 residues. The CDR3 is CASGPATPQAYYGYTF. In nucleotides, the CDR3 is TGTGCTAGTGGTCCCGCAACACCTCAGGCGTACTATGGCTACACCTTC.

This clonotype was seen many times. The gene calls are TRBV24-1 and TRBJ2-1; TRBD2 matches at 10 bases. V shed 3 bases and J 4 bases; nucleotides not matched to a gene: 5. This CDR3 spans 16 amino acids. Germline loops: CDR1 KGHDR, CDR2 SFDVKD. CDR3: CATSDPTSGQYNEQFF. DNA for the CDR3: TGTGCCACCAGTGATCCGACTAGCGGGCAATACAATGAGCAGTTCTTC.

For this clonotype: A much more abundant neighbour one base away suggests this may be a read error. J is TRBJ2-3 and V is TRBV19; 7 bases match TRBD2. V shed 10 bases and J 0 bases; nucleotides not matched to a gene: 10. CDR1 is LNHDA and CDR2 is SQIVND in the germline V gene (reference sequence). The CDR3 contains 15 residues. The chain's CDR3 is CATPWEGTSTDTQYF. For the CDR3, the DNA is TGTGCCACCCCCTGGGAGGGAACTAGCACAGATACGCAGTATTTT.

This clonotype was seen at least ten times. The rearrangement uses TRBV5-1 and TRBJ1-1; D is unresolved. The V end was cut by 3 bases, the J end by 11 bases, with 20 bases between. This CDR3 contains 14 residues. Germline CDR1 SGHRS, CDR2 YFSETQ. CDR3 protein: CASSSTRTPAPAFF. The CDR3 nucleotides read TGCGCCAGCAGCTCGACGAGGACGCCTGCCCCCGCTTTCTTT. The entire variable domain, with the rest obtained from reference TRBV5-1 and TRBJ1-1, is as follows: KAGVTQTPRYLIKTRGQQVTLSCSPISGHRSVSWYQQTPGQGLQFLFEYFSETQRNKGNFPGRFSGRQFSNSRSEMNVSTLELGDSALYLCASSSTRTPAPAFFGQGTRLTVV.

This clonotype was seen only a few times. The chain recombines TRBV18 with TRBJ2-3; D possibly corresponds to TRBD2 (7 bases). Trimming took 2 bases from V and 1 from J, leaving 13 bases between them. The CDR3 runs to 16 residues. Germline assignment: CDR1 KGHSH and CDR2 LQKENI. In DNA, the CDR3 is TGTGCCAGCTCACCAAGCCGAGGGGGGGGCACAGATACGCAGTATTTT. Residues: CASSPSRGGGTDTQYF. Together with reference TRBV18 and TRBJ2-3, the CDR3 gives the full variable domain: NAGVMQNPRHLVRRRGQEARLRCSPMKGHSHVYWYRQLPEEGLKFMVYLQKENIIDESGMPKERFSAEFPKEGPSILRIQQVVRGDSAAYFCASSPSRGGGTDTQYFGPGTRLTVL.

This clonotype was seen ten or more times. V is TRBV7-3 and J is TRBJ1-3; D not resolved. The CDR3 sequence is 15 residues long. With 1 base removed from V and 0 bases from J, the gap between germline ends came to 7 bases. Per germline, CDR1 SGHTA and CDR2 FQGTGA. The DNA of the CDR3 is TGTGCCAGCAGCTTAAACAGCTACTCTGGAAACACCATATATTTT. It encodes CASSLNSYSGNTIYF.

The genes are TRBV5-5 and TRBJ2-3; 8 bases fit TRBD2. The germline V gene has CDR1 SGHKS and CDR2 YYEKEE (reference sequence). The CDR3 covers 17 residues. Losses at the gene ends were 0 bases for V and 5 bases for J; bases not matched to a gene: 11. The CDR3 is CASSLVFSGIVKDTQYF. The CDR3 DNA follows: TGTGCCAGCAGCTTGGTATTTAGCGGGATTGTTAAAGATACGCAGTATTTT. The variable domain in full, completed from reference TRBV5-5 and TRBJ2-3, reads DAGVTQSPTHLIKTRGQQVTLRCSPISGHKSVSWYQQVLGQGPQFIFQYYEKEERGRGNFPDRFSARQFPNYSSELNVNALLLGDSALYLCASSLVFSGIVKDTQYFGPGTRLTVL.

There are a few counts of this clonotype. The chain combines TRBV18 with TRBJ2-3; TRBD2 aligns across 9 bases. CDR3 length: 16 residues. Germline V gene sequence: CDR1 KGHSH, CDR2 LQKENI. V trimming: 4 bases; J trimming: 4 bases; junction bases outside the gene matches: 9. The CDR3 region has the DNA TGTGCCAGCTCACTAAACCCGGGACTAGCAGCAGATACGCAGTATTTT. It encodes CASSLNPGLAADTQYF.

In its sample, this clonotype was seen a few times. This chain connects TRBV14 to TRBJ2-7; tentatively, D is TRBD2 (5 bases). The CDR3 is made up of 15 amino acids. V was shortened by 4 bases and J by 4 bases, with 17 bases between the two germline ends. Germline CDR1 and CDR2: SGHDN and FVKESK. CDR3 loop: CASSPFAGKGYEQYF. CDR3 DNA: TGTGCCAGCAGCCCGTTCGCCGGGAAAGGGTACGAGCAGTACTTC. Based on the CDR3 plus reference TRBV14 and TRBJ2-7, the full variable domain is EAGVTQFPSHSVIEKGQTVTLRCDPISGHDNLYWYRRVMGKEIKFLLHFVKESKQDESGMPNNRFLAERTGGTYSTLKVQPAELEDSGVYFCASSPFAGKGYEQYFGPGTRLTVT.

The V and J genes are TRBV6-2 or TRBV6-3 and TRBJ2-7; D unresolved. Trimming took 6 bases from V and 3 from J, leaving 18 bases between them. The CDR3 length is 15 residues. Germline values: CDR1 MNHEY, CDR2 SVGEGT. Here the CDR3 DNA reads TGTGCCAGCAGGAAAGAGACCGGACCTAACTACGAGCAGTACTTC. Amino acid sequence: CASRKETGPNYEQYF.

The table lists this clonotype with many counts. The chain uses TRBV27 and TRBJ2-1; 10 bases are a match to TRBD2. Germline V gene sequence: CDR1 MNHEY, CDR2 SMNVEV (reference sequence). This CDR3 region has 17 residues. The ends lost 3 bases at V and 8 bases at J; junction bases unmatched: 13. The CDR3 nucleotides are TGTGCCAGCAGTTTTTCCATAGCGGGAGGACTCTCCTATGAGCAGTTCTTC. This translates into CASSFSIAGGLSYEQFF.

This clonotype was seen a handful of times. The V gene is TRBV5-4, the J gene TRBJ2-2, with 11 nucleotides matching TRBD1. This CDR3 region has 16 residues. Germline V lookup: CDR1 SGHNT, CDR2 YYREEE (reference sequence). V lost 6 bases and J lost 6; bases outside the gene matches: 10. The CDR3, as DNA: TGTGCCAGCACCTCGGACAGGGGGCGCACTCCCGGGGAGCTGTTTTTT. It is translated as CASTSDRGRTPGELFF.

At least ten counts were recorded for this clonotype. The gene calls are TRBV7-2 and TRBJ2-3; 11 positions agree with TRBD2. This CDR3 region has 16 residues. From germline, CDR1 is SGHTA and CDR2 FQGNSA. V lost 7 bases, J lost 4 bases, and 10 bases stayed unmatched. The CDR3 protein is CASKYSGRAHPDTQYF. The CDR3 DNA is TGTGCCAGCAAATATAGCGGGAGGGCCCACCCAGATACGCAGTATTTT. The full variable domain, in which reference TRBV7-2 and TRBJ2-3 provide the parts outside the CDR3, is GAGVSQSPSNKVTEKGKDVELRCDPISGHTALYWYRQSLGQGLEFLIYFQGNSAPDKSGLPSDRFSAERTGGSVSTLTIQRTQQEDSAVYLCASKYSGRAHPDTQYFGPGTRLTVL.

This clonotype was recorded at least ten times. The rearrangement links TRBV29-1 to TRBJ2-7; weak D call: TRBD1 (5 bases). This CDR3 has 13 amino acids. CDR1 and CDR2 (germline): SQVTM, ANQGSEA. Deletions cut 1 base from V and 3 bases from J, with 10 bases between. The CDR3 sequence: CSVEGGEYYEQYF. The CDR3 DNA reads as TGCAGCGTTGAAGGGGGCGAATACTACGAGCAGTACTTC.